Shown below are 10 T cell receptor beta chains from a single sample sequenced in a study of monozygotic twins with inflammatory bowel disease. TCRdb processed the 5' RACE reads again and assigns one entry to each CDR3 protein, with no DNA. The specimen's table records 300,000 to 400,000 distinct CDR3 sequences. Sequenced sample: blood. The receptors derive from a human donor with ulcerative colitis or Crohn's disease, or a healthy co-twin of an affected twin (not recorded which).

The CDR3: CSARGPPTGITGELFF. The chain has TRBV20-1 and TRBJ2-2; TCRdb names TRBD1, which stays unverified in the absence of DNA. CDR3 length: 16 residues. Germline lookup yields CDR1 DFQATT and CDR2 SNEGSKA (reference sequence).

The CDR3 sequence is CASRTGLAEYNEQFF. The V gene is TRBV7-9, the J gene TRBJ2-1; the TCRdb D gene call, TRBD2, has no DNA to confirm it. This CDR3 comprises 15 residues. Germline CDR1 SEHNR, CDR2 FQNEAQ (reference sequence).

The genes are TRBV12-3 or TRBV12-4 and TRBJ1-5; TCRdb's D call, TRBD1, is unchecked because there is no DNA. The CDR3 covers 14 residues. CDR3 region: CASSQKGENQPQHF.

CDR3 region: CSAKGQGGRNEKLFF. This sequence joins TRBV29-1 and TRBJ1-4; TCRdb picks TRBD1, but there is no DNA to check that call. CDR1 is SQVTM and CDR2 is ANQGSEA in the germline V gene. The CDR3 length is 15 residues.

The chain carries TRBV10-3 and TRBJ2-3; TCRdb picks TRBD1, but there is no DNA to check that call. CDR3 length: 13 amino acids. Germline CDR1 and CDR2: ENHRY and SYGVKD. The CDR3 reads CAIRGGSTDTQYF.

This chain joins TRBV5-1 and TRBJ2-6; TCRdb picks TRBD1, but there is no DNA to check that call. The germline CDR1 and CDR2 sequences are SGHRS and YFSETQ. The CDR3 runs to 16 residues. CDR3 region: CASSLEGGTGANVLTF.

The chain has TRBV6-2 or TRBV6-3 and TRBJ1-5; the TCRdb call, TRBD1, lacks DNA for checking. Germline V gives CDR1 MNHEY, CDR2 SVGEGT. The CDR3 runs to 17 residues. CDR3 loop: CASSYRDSAGSNQPQHF.

The rearrangement uses TRBV5-5 and TRBJ1-1; absent DNA, TCRdb's TRBD1 call cannot be checked. Germline V gives CDR1 SGHKS, CDR2 YYEKEE (reference sequence). This CDR3 is 13 amino acids long. The CDR3 here is CASSSQGARRAFF.

The V and J genes are TRBV5-1 and TRBJ1-1; TCRdb outputs TRBD1, but without DNA this stays unchecked. The CDR3 runs 15 residues. CDR1 is SGHRS, CDR2 YFSETQ, per germline. CDR3 loop: CASSLETGSGTDAFF. Complete variable domain (other parts from reference TRBV5-1 and TRBJ1-1): KAGVTQTPRYLIKTRGQQVTLSCSPISGHRSVSWYQQTPGQGLQFLFEYFSETQRNKGNFPGRFSGRQFSNSRSEMNVSTLELGDSALYLCASSLETGSGTDAFFGQGTRLTVV.

The chain joins TRBV5-1 to TRBJ2-1; lacking DNA, the TRBD1 call made by TCRdb goes unchecked. The CDR3 has 15 residues. Germline V gene data show CDR1 as SGHRS and CDR2 as YFSETQ. CDR3 residues: CASSLGTGGADVQFF.